Listed below are T cell receptor beta chains from one sample, sequenced in a study of blood T cell repertoires in COVID-19. Produced via immunoSEQ multiplex PCR; TCRdb's table is partial and in-frame only. Counted here are some 300,000 clones, about nine tenths occurring once; the ten biggest clones make up approximately 6%. Source material: peripheral blood. These receptors originate from a woman between 45 and 65 years old with COVID-19, enrolled during active disease. Both conserved end residues are part of each CDR3. The D gene is left open where the match is weak. Not every row has a clone size; where given, it reads once, few, many or a size class.

clone size: many
V gene: TRBV30
J gene: TRBJ2-3
D gene: TRBD1
CDR3 DNA: TGTGCCTGTGACAGGGGGCTGAGCACAGATACGCAGTATTTT
CDR3 protein: CACDRGLSTDTQYF

clone size: -
V gene: TRBV9
J gene: TRBJ2-1
D gene: -
CDR3 DNA: TGTGCCAGCAGCGGTTCCACCGAACCGGGCTACAATGAGCAGTTCTTC
CDR3 protein: CASSGSTEPGYNEQFF

clone size: -
V gene: TRBV19
J gene: TRBJ1-2
D gene: TRBD1
CDR3 DNA: TGTGCCAGTAGTAGGACAGGGGGTAGCTATGGCTACACCTTC
CDR3 protein: CASSRTGGSYGYTF

clone size: -
V gene: TRBV3-1/TRBV3-2
J gene: TRBJ2-1
D gene: -
CDR3 DNA: TGTGCCAGCAGCTCATGGGCCAGACTAGACAATGAGCAGTTCTTC
CDR3 protein: CASSSWARLDNEQFF

clone size: -
V gene: TRBV5-1
J gene: TRBJ2-1
D gene: -
CDR3 DNA: TGCGCCAGCAGCCTTCCCCTAAATGAGCAGTTCTTC
CDR3 protein: CASSLPLNEQFF

clone size: -
V gene: TRBV5-1
J gene: TRBJ1-1
D gene: TRBD1
CDR3 DNA: TGCGCCAGCAGCTTGGGACAGGGGGCGCAGGCTTTCTTT
CDR3 protein: CASSLGQGAQAFF

clone size: -
V gene: TRBV5-1
J gene: TRBJ1-1
D gene: TRBD1
CDR3 DNA: TGCGCCAGCAGCTTAGGACAGGGCGGGAGCACTGAAGCTTTCTTT
CDR3 protein: CASSLGQGGSTEAFF

clone size: -
V gene: TRBV7-7
J gene: TRBJ1-3
D gene: TRBD1
CDR3 DNA: TGTGCTAGCAGCTTAGCAGGGGGTTCTGGAAACACCATATATTTT
CDR3 protein: CASSLAGGSGNTIYF

clone size: -
V gene: TRBV18
J gene: TRBJ2-7
D gene: TRBD1
CDR3 DNA: TGTGCCAGCTCACCTGACAGGGGAGGTTACTACGAGCAGTACTTC
CDR3 protein: CASSPDRGGYYEQYF

clone size: -
V gene: TRBV5-1
J gene: TRBJ2-5
D gene: TRBD1
CDR3 DNA: TGCGCCTGTACTCCCGGGACAGGGGAGACCCAGTACTTC
CDR3 protein: CACTPGTGETQYF

clone size: -
V gene: TRBV19
J gene: TRBJ2-3
D gene: -
CDR3 DNA: TGTGCCAGCAGACAGGAACTGGCAGATACGCAGTATTTT
CDR3 protein: CASRQELADTQYF

clone size: -
V gene: TRBV18
J gene: TRBJ1-1
D gene: TRBD1
CDR3 DNA: TGTGCCAGCTCACCCCGGGTAGGGGGCATCGGGACTGAAGCTTTCTTT
CDR3 protein: CASSPRVGGIGTEAFF

clone size: -
V gene: TRBV5-4
J gene: TRBJ2-2
D gene: TRBD2
CDR3 DNA: TGTGCCAGCAGCCCGATTGGGAGGGGCACCGGGGAGCTGTTTTTT
CDR3 protein: CASSPIGRGTGELFF

clone size: -
V gene: TRBV11-3
J gene: TRBJ1-4
D gene: TRBD1
CDR3 DNA: TGTGCCAGCAGCGGTCGTCAGGGGGTTCCTAATGAAAAACTGTTTTTT
CDR3 protein: CASSGRQGVPNEKLFF

clone size: -
V gene: TRBV4-1
J gene: TRBJ2-7
D gene: -
CDR3 DNA: TGCGCCAGCAGCCAAGATTTTAACTACGAGCAGTACTTC
CDR3 protein: CASSQDFNYEQYF

clone size: -
V gene: TRBV27
J gene: TRBJ2-7
D gene: -
CDR3 DNA: TGTGCCAGCAGTTCCACCGGGGGTCCTTCCTACGAGCAGTACTTC
CDR3 protein: CASSSTGGPSYEQYF

clone size: -
V gene: TRBV15
J gene: TRBJ2-2
D gene: -
CDR3 DNA: TGTGCCACCAGCAGAGATGGGGCAGGGGGGTCCGGGGAGCTGTTTTTT
CDR3 protein: CATSRDGAGGSGELFF

clone size: -
V gene: TRBV19
J gene: TRBJ1-2
D gene: -
CDR3 DNA: TGTGCCAGTAGCTTGGTGGGGCCATATGGCTACGCCTTC
CDR3 protein: CASSLVGPYGYAF

clone size: -
V gene: TRBV6-5
J gene: TRBJ1-3
D gene: -
CDR3 DNA: TGTGCCAGCAAACCAACCCAGGGCTCTGGAAACACCATATATTTT
CDR3 protein: CASKPTQGSGNTIYF

clone size: -
V gene: TRBV7-9
J gene: TRBJ1-4
D gene: -
CDR3 DNA: TGTGCCAGCAGCCCCCCCAGGGGTGAAAAACTGTTTTTT
CDR3 protein: CASSPPRGEKLFF

clone size: -
V gene: TRBV14
J gene: TRBJ1-2
D gene: -
CDR3 DNA: TGTGCCAGCAGCCAAGGTTGGGGGCAAGGTGGCTACACCTTC
CDR3 protein: CASSQGWGQGGYTF

clone size: -
V gene: TRBV30
J gene: TRBJ2-1
D gene: TRBD2
CDR3 DNA: TGTGCCTGGAGTAGGGTTAGCGGGAGAAGCAATGAGCAGTTCTTC
CDR3 protein: CAWSRVSGRSNEQFF

clone size: -
V gene: TRBV10-3
J gene: TRBJ1-5
D gene: TRBD1
CDR3 DNA: TGTGCCATCAGTGAGGGAACAGGGGACCCCTATAGCAATCAGCCCCAGCATTTT
CDR3 protein: CAISEGTGDPYSNQPQHF

clone size: -
V gene: TRBV29-1
J gene: TRBJ1-1
D gene: TRBD1
CDR3 DNA: TGCAGCGTTGGACGCGGCTACAGGGGCGTGGGAATGAACACTGAAGCTTTCTTT
CDR3 protein: CSVGRGYRGVGMNTEAFF

clone size: -
V gene: TRBV30
J gene: TRBJ1-2
D gene: -
CDR3 DNA: TGTGCCTGGAGTGTATCCGTCAACTATGGCTACACCTTC
CDR3 protein: CAWSVSVNYGYTF

clone size: once
V gene: TRBV7-2
J gene: TRBJ1-2
D gene: -
CDR3 DNA: TGTGCCAGCAGCTTAGGACAGTACTATGGCTACACCTTC
CDR3 protein: CASSLGQYYGYTF

clone size: -
V gene: TRBV18
J gene: TRBJ2-1
D gene: TRBD1
CDR3 DNA: TGTGCCAGCTCACCGGCGTGGACAGGGGAGAATGAGCAGTTCTTC
CDR3 protein: CASSPAWTGENEQFF

clone size: -
V gene: TRBV4-2
J gene: TRBJ2-3
D gene: -
CDR3 DNA: TGTGCCAGCAGCCAAGTAAGCACAGATACGCAGTATTTT
CDR3 protein: CASSQVSTDTQYF

clone size: -
V gene: TRBV7-3
J gene: TRBJ2-1
D gene: -
CDR3 DNA: TGTGCCAGCAGCTTCCAACAGTACAATGAGCAGTTCTTC
CDR3 protein: CASSFQQYNEQFF

clone size: -
V gene: TRBV19
J gene: TRBJ2-1
D gene: -
CDR3 DNA: TGTGCCAGTACCCCGTGGGGGGGCGGTCTGTACAATGAGCAGTTCTTC
CDR3 protein: CASTPWGGGLYNEQFF

clone size: -
V gene: TRBV6-6
J gene: TRBJ1-4
D gene: -
CDR3 DNA: TGTGCCAGCAGTTACTCGGGGCGGAGGGGTGAAAAACTGTTTTTT
CDR3 protein: CASSYSGRRGEKLFF

clone size: -
V gene: TRBV25-1
J gene: TRBJ2-1
D gene: -
CDR3 DNA: TGTGCCAGCAGTGATTTTTCGGGACACTCTTTGAATGAGCAGTTCTTC
CDR3 protein: CASSDFSGHSLNEQFF